Listed here is a single T cell receptor (beta chain). Its antigen is not identified. CD4+CD45RO+CD25- cells were isolated as memory CD4+ T cells. Semi-nested PCR with Nested Universal Primer A followed constant-region reverse priming of full-length variable regions. TCRdb re-called the 5' RACE reads with MiXCR, one entry per CDR3 protein. The sample lists just under 65,000 distinct CDR3 sequences, under 25% occurring once. Overall study findings and caveats: The TCR gene usage of tumor memory CD4+ T cells clustered together with blood and lymph node memory CD4+ cells and with lymph node naive CD4+ cells. Tumor Treg TCRs overlapped most with tumor naive CD4+ cells.

This CDR3 is 11 amino acids long. Germline V gene sequence: CDR1 SGHKS, CDR2 YYEKEE (reference sequence). Between the trimmed V and J ends, which lost 4 bases and 9 bases, there was a span of 11 bases. This receptor was obtained from a female donor with breast cancer. The V and J genes are TRBV5-5 and TRBJ2-7; TRBD1 is a possible D gene (6 bases). The source material was memory CD4+ T cells sorted from a lymph node. Subset in this sample: memory CD4+ T cells, CD4+CD45RO+CD25-. The CDR3 DNA follows: TGTGCCAGCAGCAATCAAGGGGGGCAGTACTTC. Translation gives CASSNQGGQYF.